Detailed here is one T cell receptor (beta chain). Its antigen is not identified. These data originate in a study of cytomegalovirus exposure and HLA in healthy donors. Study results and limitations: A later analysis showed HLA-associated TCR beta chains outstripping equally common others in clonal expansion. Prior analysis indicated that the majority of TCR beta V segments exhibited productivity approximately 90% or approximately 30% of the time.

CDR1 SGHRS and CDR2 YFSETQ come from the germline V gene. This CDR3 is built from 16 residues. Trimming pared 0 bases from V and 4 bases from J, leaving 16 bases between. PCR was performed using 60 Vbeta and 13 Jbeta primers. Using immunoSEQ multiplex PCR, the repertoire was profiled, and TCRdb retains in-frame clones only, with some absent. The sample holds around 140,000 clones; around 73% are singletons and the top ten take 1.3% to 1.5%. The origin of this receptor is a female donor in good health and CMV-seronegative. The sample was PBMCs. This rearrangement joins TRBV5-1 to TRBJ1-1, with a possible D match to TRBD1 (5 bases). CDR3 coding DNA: TGCGCCAGCAGCTTGGAAGGCGGGGGGGTAGGCACTGAAGCTTTCTTT. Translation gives CASSLEGGGVGTEAFF.